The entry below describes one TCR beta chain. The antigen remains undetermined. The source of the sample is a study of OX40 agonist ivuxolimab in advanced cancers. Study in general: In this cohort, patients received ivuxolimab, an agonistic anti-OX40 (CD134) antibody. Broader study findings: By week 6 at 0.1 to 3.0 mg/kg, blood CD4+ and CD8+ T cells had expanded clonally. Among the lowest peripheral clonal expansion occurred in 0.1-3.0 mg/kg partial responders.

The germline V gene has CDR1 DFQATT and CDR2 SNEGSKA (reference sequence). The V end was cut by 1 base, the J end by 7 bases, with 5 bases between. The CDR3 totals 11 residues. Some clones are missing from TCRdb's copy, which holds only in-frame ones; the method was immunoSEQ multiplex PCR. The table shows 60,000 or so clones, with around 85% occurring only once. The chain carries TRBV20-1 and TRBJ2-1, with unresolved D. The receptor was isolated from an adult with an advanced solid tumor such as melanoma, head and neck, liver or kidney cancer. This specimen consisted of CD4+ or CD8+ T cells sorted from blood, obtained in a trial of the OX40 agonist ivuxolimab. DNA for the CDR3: TGCAGTGCTAGAGGGGTGAATGAGCAGTTCTTC. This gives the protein CSARGVNEQFF.